The next 25 T cell receptor beta chains were all read from a single sample in a study of T cell repertoires in cytomegalovirus infection. The antigens these receptors bind are not known. TCRdb reanalysed the reads using MiXCR and keeps one entry per CDR3 protein. The sample includes over 250,000 distinct CDR3 sequences, 20% to 25% of them seen just once. The material sequenced was cultured PBMCs, taken from culture after CMV antigen stimulation. Receptors were obtained from a human donor in good health (CMV status not recorded). Some clones in this sample may be carry-over from other donors' samples.

This clonotype was observed a few times. The chain joins TRBV20-1 to TRBJ2-7; TRBD2 is a possible D gene (5 bases). The germline V gene encodes CDR1 DFQATT and CDR2 SNEGSKA (reference sequence). V lost 0 bases and J lost 1, with 13 bases in between. The CDR3 loop spans 15 amino acids. Written as DNA, the CDR3 is TGCAGTGCTAGAGATTATAGGGAGATTTCCTACGAGCAGTACTTC. This encodes CSARDYREISYEQYF.

This clonotype was seen ten or more times. This sequence joins TRBV27 and TRBJ2-6; D perhaps matches TRBD1 (5 bases). The CDR3 is 13 residues long. CDR1 is MNHEY and CDR2 is SMNVEV in the germline V gene (reference sequence). V lost 7 bases to trimming and J lost 3 bases, with 7 bases between them. The CDR3 DNA sequence: TGTGCCAGCAAGGGGAATGGGGCCAACGTCCTGACTTTC. Protein product: CASKGNGANVLTF. The full variable domain, its missing parts supplied by reference TRBV27 and TRBJ2-6, is EAQVTQNPRYLITVTGKKLTVTCSQNMNHEYMSWYRQDPGLGLRQIYYSMNVEVTDKGDVPEGYKVSRKEKRNFPLILESPSPNQTSLYFCASKGNGANVLTFGAGSRLTVL.

The chain has TRBV20-1 and TRBJ2-1; D might be TRBD1 (5 bases). V gave up 0 bases and J gave up 10 bases, with 7 bases separating them. CDR1 is DFQATT and CDR2 is SNEGSKA in the germline V gene (reference sequence). The CDR3 consists of 11 residues. The CDR3 bases are TGCAGTGCTAGAGATTCAGGGGAGCAGTTCTTC. Translating it yields CSARDSGEQFF.

The rearrangement links TRBV6-2 or TRBV6-3 to TRBJ2-2; 7 bases fit TRBD1. The germline CDR1 and CDR2 sequences are MNHEY and SVGEGT. The junction had 6 bases not matched to a gene; V was cut back by 5 bases and J by 6 bases. The CDR3 loop spans 14 amino acids. The DNA for the CDR3 is TGTGCCAGCAGTAGACGACAGGGTTCCGGGGAGCTGTTTTTT. This encodes CASSRRQGSGELFF.

The chain employs TRBV28 and TRBJ1-5; D ambiguous. Trimming took 6 bases from V and 6 from J, leaving 18 bases between them. CDR1 and CDR2 from the germline V gene are MDHEN and SYDVKM. The CDR3 totals 15 residues. CDR3 nucleotides: TGTGCCAGCAGCCCAAAAGACACCACCGGTCAGCCCCAGCATTTT. Its translation is CASSPKDTTGQPQHF.

Only a few counts were recorded for this clonotype. The chain combines TRBV20-1 with TRBJ2-3; D is perhaps TRBD1 (6 bases). Trimming shortened V by 6 bases and J by 5 bases, and 15 bases separated the two germline ends. There are 13 residues in the CDR3. Germline V gene sequence: CDR1 DFQATT, CDR2 SNEGSKA (reference sequence). The CDR3 nucleotides read TGCAGTGCCAAGAGAGGGGGACGAGATACGCAGTATTTT. It yields the protein CSAKRGGRDTQYF.

The table lists this clonotype with a few counts. The rearrangement links TRBV6-1 to TRBJ2-1; 11 nucleotides match TRBD2. The CDR3 sequence is 12 residues long. CDR1 MNHNS and CDR2 SASEGT come from the germline V gene. The junction had 4 bases not matched to a gene; V was cut back by 6 bases and J by 12 bases. The CDR3 sequence: CASRGTSGRQFF. For the CDR3, the DNA is TGTGCCAGCAGGGGTACTAGCGGGAGGCAGTTCTTC.

The chain employs TRBV6-1 and TRBJ2-3; 9 nucleotides agree with TRBD1. Germline CDR1 is MNHNS and CDR2 is SASEGT. The CDR3 sequence is 16 residues long. The trim removed 6 bases at V and 4 bases at J, leaving 11 bases unmatched. CDR3 amino acids: CASRKRDRGGADTQYF. The CDR3 DNA is TGTGCCAGCAGAAAACGCGACAGGGGGGGCGCAGATACGCAGTATTTT.

This clonotype was picked up a small number of times. V usage is TRBV5-5 and J usage is TRBJ1-4; 10 bases line up with TRBD1. The CDR3 is 17 amino acids. The germline CDR1 and CDR2 sequences are SGHKS and YYEKEE (reference sequence). The V segment lost 5 bases and the J segment 5 bases; nucleotides outside the gene matches: 12. CDR3 loop: CASRPGTGAIRNEKLFF. DNA for the CDR3: TGTGCCAGCAGACCCGGGACAGGGGCGATCCGAAATGAAAAACTGTTTTTT.

The rearrangement links TRBV4-1 to TRBJ2-7, with 7 bases lining up with TRBD1. The junction had 4 bases not matched to a gene; V was cut back by 0 bases and J by 2 bases. From germline, CDR1 is MGHRA and CDR2 YSYEKL. CDR3 length equals 15 residues. The CDR3 protein is CASSQDRDSAYEQYV. In DNA, the CDR3 is TGCGCCAGCAGCCAAGACCGGGACAGTGCCTACGAGCAGTACGTC.

V and J are TRBV7-9 and TRBJ1-1; 11 nucleotides match TRBD1. Trimming took 3 bases from V and 6 from J; bases not matched to a gene: 9. The germline CDR1 and CDR2 sequences are SEHNR and FQNEAQ (reference sequence). The CDR3 covers 16 residues. The CDR3 spells CASSFGQGADNAEAFF. DNA of the CDR3: TGTGCCAGCAGCTTTGGACAGGGGGCGGACAACGCTGAAGCTTTCTTT.

This clonotype was recorded a few times. This chain links TRBV4-1 with TRBJ1-2; no clear D gene. The V gene lost 6 bases and the J gene lost 5 bases, with 19 bases spanning the gap. This CDR3 region has 15 residues. Germline CDR1 reads MGHRA; CDR2 reads YSYEKL. CDR3 sequence (DNA): TGCGCCAGCAGGCCCCTGGAGGCAAGCCTTTATGGCTACACCTTC. Amino acid sequence: CASRPLEASLYGYTF.

This clonotype showed up many times. CDR3 bases: TGTGCCAGCAGCTTAGGGAGCGGGAGCACAGATACGCAGTATTTT. This sequence encodes CASSLGSGSTDTQYF. V is TRBV7-2 and J is TRBJ2-3, with a weak D call TRBD2 (6 bases). Per the germline V gene, CDR1 is SGHTA and CDR2 is FQGNSA. The CDR3 has 15 amino acids. The V and J ends lost 1 base and 0 bases respectively, with 8 bases between them.

This clonotype was seen only a few times. V and J are TRBV12-3 or TRBV12-4 and TRBJ2-3; TRBD2 aligns across 8 bases. The CDR3 totals 14 residues. V shed 9 bases and J 1 base; nucleotides not matched to a gene: 6. The CDR3 bases are TGTGCCAGTAAAGCGGGAGTCCGCACAGATACGCAGTATTTT. This gives the protein CASKAGVRTDTQYF.

In this sample, this clonotype turned up many times. An end of the junction differs from the germline gene, which may be a read error. This rearrangement joins TRBV7-7 to TRBJ1-5; TRBD1 matches at 7 bases. Germline V gene data show CDR1 as SSHAT and CDR2 as FNYEAQ (reference sequence). The CDR3 length is 17 residues. The CDR3 loop is CASSLNRDSYSNQPQHF. DNA for the CDR3: TGTGCTAGCAGCTTAAACCGGGACAGTTATAGCAATCAGCCCCAGCATTTT.

This clonotype was recorded a few times. This chain joins TRBV12-3 or TRBV12-4 and TRBJ1-2; 8 bases are a match to TRBD1. The CDR3 totals 17 residues. Germline trimming cut 4 bases from V and 4 bases from J; bases unmatched to any gene: 14. The CDR3 spells CASSSWSGGALAYGYTF. In DNA, the CDR3 is TGTGCCAGCAGTTCATGGTCAGGGGGCGCGTTAGCCTATGGCTACACCTTC.

This clonotype was seen repeatedly, ten times or more. V usage is TRBV7-9 and J usage is TRBJ2-1; D possibly corresponds to TRBD2 (6 bases). Trimming shortened V by 1 base and J by 4 bases, and 14 bases separated the two germline ends. The CDR3 length is 16 residues. CDR1 is SEHNR, CDR2 FQNEAQ, per germline (reference sequence). Written as DNA, the CDR3 is TGTGCCAGCAGCTTAGTCTCAGGACGGGGGTACAATGAGCAGTTCTTC. Amino acid sequence: CASSLVSGRGYNEQFF.

The chain has TRBV15 and TRBJ1-4; no clear D gene. Looked up from germline, CDR1 is LNHNV and CDR2 is YYDKDF (reference sequence). Trimming removed 5 bases from V and 3 bases from J, with 7 bases in between. This CDR3 has 13 residues. In nucleotides, the CDR3 is TGTGCCACCAGCCAGTACTCTAATGAAAAACTGTTTTTT. It specifies CATSQYSNEKLFF. The variable domain in full, with the rest retrieved from reference TRBV15 and TRBJ1-4, is DAMVIQNPRYQVTQFGKPVTLSCSQTLNHNVMYWYQQKSSQAPKLLFHYYDKDFNNEADTPDNFQSRRPNTSFCFLDIRSPGLGDTAMYLCATSQYSNEKLFFGSGTQLSVL.

This clonotype has more than one count but fewer than ten. V gene TRBV7-6 combines with J gene TRBJ2-3; TRBD2 is a possible D gene (6 bases). Trimming left V 8 bases short and J 3 bases short, with 6 bases between. The V gene's germline CDR1 is SGHVS and CDR2 FNYEAQ. The CDR3 has 11 amino acids. The CDR3 here is CASAGTDTQYF. CDR3 nucleotides: TGTGCCAGCGCGGGGACAGATACGCAGTATTTT.

J is TRBJ1-1 and V is TRBV20-1; weak D call: TRBD1 (6 bases). Trimming left V 0 bases short and J 5 bases short, with 10 bases between. The germline V gene encodes CDR1 DFQATT and CDR2 SNEGSKA (reference sequence). The CDR3 length is 13 residues. CDR3 nucleotides: TGCAGTGCTAGAGATCTCCAGGGGACTGAAGCTTTCTTT. The encoded protein is CSARDLQGTEAFF.

The chain is built from TRBV10-1 and TRBJ2-1; the D gene is possibly TRBD1 (5 bases). CDR1 is WNHNN, CDR2 SYGVQD, per germline (reference sequence). The germline V and J ends were trimmed by 3 bases and 14 bases, with 17 bases remaining between them. This CDR3 spans 13 amino acids. This chain's CDR3 is CASSDGREGREFF. CDR3 DNA: TGCGCCAGCAGTGACGGCAGGGAAGGCCGAGAGTTCTTC.

This clonotype showed up many times. V usage is TRBV7-6 and J usage is TRBJ2-2; the D is unclear. This CDR3 is built from 16 residues. Germline V gives CDR1 SGHVS, CDR2 FNYEAQ. V lost 5 bases and J 5 bases, leaving 18 bases between the germline ends. The CDR3: CASSASRVGRTGELFF. The CDR3, as DNA: TGTGCCAGCAGCGCCAGCCGAGTGGGAAGGACCGGGGAGCTGTTTTTT.

This clonotype was picked up many times. This sequence joins TRBV7-9 and TRBJ2-2; perhaps TRBD1 as D (6 bases). Trimming left V 5 bases short and J 6 bases short, with 10 bases between. This CDR3 spans 13 amino acids. CDR1 is SEHNR and CDR2 is FQNEAQ in the germline V gene (reference sequence). CDR3 protein: CASSNRDSGELFF. CDR3 nucleotide sequence: TGTGCCAGCAGCAACAGGGATTCCGGGGAGCTGTTTTTT.

V usage is TRBV7-3 and J usage is TRBJ2-7; D might be TRBD2 (6 bases). Per germline, CDR1 SGHTA and CDR2 FQGTGA. CDR3 length: 16 amino acids. The V gene lost 0 bases and the J gene lost 4 bases, with 16 bases spanning the gap. CDR3 DNA: TGTGCCAGCAGCTTAACGGGGTGGAGTAGCGGTTACGAGCAGTACTTC. Translation gives CASSLTGWSSGYEQYF.

This clonotype was found a few times. The V gene is TRBV25-1, the J gene TRBJ2-1, with 10 nucleotides matching TRBD2. Germline CDR1 is MGHDK and CDR2 is SYGVNS. The CDR3 contains 18 residues. Trimming at V came to 4 bases and at J to 4 bases, leaving 13 bases not matched to a gene. CDR3 sequence reads: CASSASDGSGRFYNEQFF. Written as DNA, the CDR3 is TGTGCCAGCAGTGCGAGTGATGGTAGCGGGAGGTTTTACAATGAGCAGTTCTTC.